This T cell receptor (beta chain) was captured in a study of T-cell memory formation after mild COVID-19. Looking at the study overall: TCR clusters were mostly confined to one donor each. General study results and limits: The authors did not confirm SARS-CoV-2 specificity of second-wave clones peaking day 37. Shrinking CD4+ clones were chiefly CM and EM; CD8+ ones were chiefly EMRA.

This clonotype was observed at least ten times. Antigen unknown. Constant-segment-primed 5'RACE gave TCR alpha and TCR beta cDNA libraries with sample barcodes and UMIs. Using its own MiXCR run on the 5' RACE reads, TCRdb lists one record per CDR3 protein. The sample yields about 470,000 distinct CDR3 sequences, around 27% seen once. The germline V and J ends were trimmed by 0 bases and 4 bases, with 14 bases remaining between them. The CDR3 has 16 amino acids. The germline V gene has CDR1 MGHRA and CDR2 YSYEKL. The clonotype was recovered from an adult woman who had mild COVID-19 (a few samples of this study predate the infection). Cell type and time point are not known. V usage is TRBV4-1 and J usage is TRBJ2-3, with D unresolved. Sequenced material: PBMCs or a T cell subset sorted from them (not recorded which). The CDR3 DNA reads as TGCGCCAGCAGCCAAGAGGCCCTCAACCCTCCAGATACGCAGTATTTT. Amino acids: CASSQEALNPPDTQYF.